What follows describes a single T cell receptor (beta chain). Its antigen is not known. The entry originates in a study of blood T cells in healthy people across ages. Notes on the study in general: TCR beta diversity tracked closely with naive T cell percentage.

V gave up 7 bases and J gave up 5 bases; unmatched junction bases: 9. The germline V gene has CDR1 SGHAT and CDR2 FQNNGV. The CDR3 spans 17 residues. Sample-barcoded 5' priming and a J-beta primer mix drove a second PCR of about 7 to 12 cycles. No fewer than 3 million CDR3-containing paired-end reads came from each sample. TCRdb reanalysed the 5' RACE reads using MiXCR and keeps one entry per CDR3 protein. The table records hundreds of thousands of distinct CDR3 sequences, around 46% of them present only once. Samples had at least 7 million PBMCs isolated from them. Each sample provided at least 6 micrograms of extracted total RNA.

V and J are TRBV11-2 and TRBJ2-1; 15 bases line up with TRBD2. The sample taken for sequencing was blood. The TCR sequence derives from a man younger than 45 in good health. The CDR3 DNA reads TGTGCCAGCACCGTAGCGGGACTAGCGGGGGGAAACAATGAGCAGTTCTTC. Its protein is CASTVAGLAGGNNEQFF.